Listed here are 25 T cell receptor beta chains from one sample, sequenced in a study of metastatic and nonmetastatic thyroid tumors (dated by TCRdb to 2018 to 2021). The library came from PCR. The listed sequencing device is Illumina HiSeq 4000. The public reads were run again by TCRdb, first through fastp at Q25 and then through MiXCR, and only productive beta chains were kept. Here the sample has about 46,000 clones; 24% occur a single time. 3% to 3.5% of the sample comes from the top ten. None of the patients had been given any treatment before thyroid surgery. The sample taken for sequencing was blood. The receptors shown here come from a male donor with papillary thyroid cancer or a benign thyroid nodule (not recorded which). Some clones in this sample may be carry-over from other donors' samples.

The V call is TRBV18, the J call TRBJ1-2; 7 bases agree with TRBD1. Per germline, CDR1 KGHSH and CDR2 LQKENI. V shed 2 bases, J shed 8 bases, and the junction held 11 bases outside the gene matches. The CDR3 sequence is 15 residues long. CDR3 region: CASSPGGQNPKGYTF. The CDR3 DNA is TGTGCCAGCTCACCAGGGGGACAGAACCCTAAGGGCTACACCTTC.

This clone was counted at least ten times. V gene TRBV2 combines with J gene TRBJ1-1, with D unresolved. The germline CDR1 and CDR2 sequences are SNHLY and FYNNEI. The CDR3 covers 13 residues. Trimming shortened V by 3 bases and J by 4 bases, and 9 bases separated the two germline ends. Here the CDR3 reads CASSDLRATEAFF. The DNA for the CDR3 is TGTGCCAGCAGTGATCTCCGGGCCACTGAAGCTTTCTTT.

Concerning this clone: Mismatch with germline at one junction end may stem from a read error. The CDR3 coding sequence is TGTGCCAGCAGGGAAGCGTATCGGGAGACCCAGTACTTC. This sequence encodes CASREAYRETQYF. The chain joins TRBV2 to TRBJ2-5; D is ambiguous. The CDR3 runs to 13 residues. Germline-derived CDR1 and CDR2 are SNHLY and FYNNEI. The full variable domain, completed using reference TRBV2 and TRBJ2-5, is EPEVTQTPSHQVTQMGQEVILRCVPISNHLYFYWYRQILGQKVEFLVSFYNNEISEKSEIFDDQFSVERPDGSNFTLKIRSTKLEDSAMYFCASREAYRETQYFGPGTRLLVL.

The CDR3 bases are TGTGCCAGCAGTGAATTGTCAGGTCGGCGGGCCAGATACGAGCAGTACTTC. It is translated as CASSELSGRRARYEQYF. The rearrangement joins TRBV6-1 to TRBJ2-7; tentative D call: TRBD2 (5 bases). The V and J ends lost 2 bases and 4 bases respectively, with 21 bases between them. Germline CDR1 reads MNHNS; CDR2 reads SASEGT. The CDR3 is 17 residues long.

V and J are TRBV6-1 and TRBJ2-3; D may be TRBD1 or TRBD2 (6 bases each). V dropped 3 bases and J dropped 3 bases, with 19 bases sitting between them. This CDR3 comprises 17 residues. CDR1 and CDR2 (germline): MNHNS, SASEGT. The CDR3 reads CASSERGAVWPTDTQYF. The CDR3 bases are TGTGCCAGCAGTGAGAGGGGGGCGGTATGGCCGACAGATACGCAGTATTTT.

CDR3: CASSETLAVSYEQYF. CDR3 DNA: TGTGCCAGCAGTGAAACACTAGCGGTGAGCTACGAGCAGTACTTC. The J gene is TRBJ2-7, the V gene TRBV2, with 8 bases matching TRBD2. Germline assignment: CDR1 SNHLY and CDR2 FYNNEI. The ends lost 2 bases at V and 3 bases at J; junction bases unmatched: 6. CDR3 length: 15 amino acids.

This clone is large by share. The rearrangement uses TRBV7-3 and TRBJ2-7, with 8 bases identical to TRBD1. Trimming removed 5 bases from V and 5 bases from J; junction bases left unmatched: 5. The CDR3 length is 13 residues. In germline, CDR1 is SGHTA, CDR2 FQGTGA. CDR3 in amino acids: CASSVGQGNEQYF. The CDR3 DNA reads TGTGCCAGCAGCGTAGGACAGGGTAACGAGCAGTACTTC.

The rearrangement uses TRBV4-2 and TRBJ2-2, with D hard to call. In germline, CDR1 is LGHNA, CDR2 YNFKEQ. Trimming removed 2 bases at V and 5 bases at J, with 12 bases between. The CDR3 spans 15 residues. The CDR3: CASSQKASGTGELFF. DNA of the CDR3: TGTGCCAGCAGCCAAAAGGCCTCCGGGACCGGGGAGCTGTTTTTT.

J is TRBJ2-7 and V is TRBV3-1, with unresolved D. V was cut by 3 bases and J by 6 bases, with 15 bases left in between. Looked up from germline, CDR1 is LGHDT and CDR2 is YNNKEL (reference sequence). The CDR3 is 14 amino acids. CDR3 amino acids: CASSQRKSPSEQYF. CDR3 nucleotide sequence: TGTGCCAGCAGCCAGCGGAAGTCCCCCAGCGAGCAGTACTTC.

This clone was detected a few times. This chain uses TRBV28 with TRBJ1-6; D is uncertain. From germline, CDR1 is MDHEN and CDR2 SYDVKM. This CDR3 spans 15 amino acids. The V and J ends lost 3 bases and 6 bases respectively, with 12 bases between them. The CDR3 sequence: CASSFGRTLNSPLHF. The CDR3 DNA sequence: TGTGCCAGCAGTTTCGGCCGGACCCTTAATTCACCCCTCCACTTT.

This clone ranks as medium-sized (0.01 to 0.1%). J is TRBJ2-7 and V is TRBV30, with 8 bases fitting TRBD1. The CDR3 consists of 11 residues. V trimming: 5 bases; J trimming: 6 bases; junction bases outside the gene matches: 3. The V gene's germline CDR1 is GTSNPN and CDR2 SVGIG (reference sequence). CDR3 residues: CAWRTGIEQYF. The CDR3 DNA is TGTGCCTGGCGGACAGGGATCGAGCAGTACTTC.

In this sample, this clone turned up many times. The rearrangement joins TRBV20-1 to TRBJ2-2; D is perhaps TRBD2 (6 bases). This CDR3 is built from 14 residues. The germline CDR1 and CDR2 sequences are DFQATT and SNEGSKA (reference sequence). V lost 5 bases and J 1 base, leaving 11 bases between the germline ends. CDR3 loop: CSAGRRGNTGELFF. The CDR3 DNA reads as TGCAGTGCTGGTCGGCGGGGGAACACCGGGGAGCTGTTTTTT.

This clone was seen ten or more times. This chain links TRBV6-1 with TRBJ2-3, with no clear D. V lost 1 base and J lost 1, with 12 bases in between. Germline V gives CDR1 MNHNS, CDR2 SASEGT. The CDR3 has 16 residues. This CDR3 reads CASSEGSLLGTDTQYF. CDR3 nucleotide sequence: TGTGCCAGCAGTGAAGGTAGCCTCCTGGGCACAGATACGCAGTATTTT.

The chain has TRBV20-1 and TRBJ1-3; D is ambiguous. Trimming removed 3 bases from V and 4 bases from J, with 7 bases in between. The V gene's germline CDR1 is DFQATT and CDR2 SNEGSKA (reference sequence). The CDR3 length is 12 residues. In DNA, the CDR3 is TGCAGTGCTAGTTATGGGGGAAACACCATATATTTT. This encodes CSASYGGNTIYF.

The table lists this clone with a few counts. The rearrangement links TRBV28 to TRBJ2-7; no reliable D call. The CDR3 loop spans 10 amino acids. In germline, CDR1 is MDHEN, CDR2 SYDVKM. Trimming removed 4 bases at V and 6 bases at J, with 4 bases between. DNA of the CDR3: TGTGCCAGCAGTTATGGCGAGCAGTACTTC. Encoded protein: CASSYGEQYF.

The rearrangement joins TRBV11-3 to TRBJ2-2; D not certain. CDR1 and CDR2 from the germline V gene are SGHNT and YENEEA. Deletions cut 2 bases from V and 3 bases from J, with 13 bases between. The CDR3 length is 16 residues. The DNA for the CDR3 is TGTGCCAGCAGCTTATGGGGTTTTGGGGACACCGGGGAGCTGTTTTTT. Residues: CASSLWGFGDTGELFF.

The sample holds many counts of this clone. V is TRBV7-8 and J is TRBJ1-5; unclear D gene. V lost 5 bases and J 3 bases, leaving 11 bases between the germline ends. The CDR3 contains 14 residues. Germline CDR1 and CDR2: SGHVS and FQNEAQ. The CDR3 DNA follows: TGTGCCAGCAGCCCCCGGAGGGACAATCAGCCCCAGCATTTT. The encoded protein is CASSPRRDNQPQHF.

This clone was seen ten or more times. The chain has TRBV11-2 and TRBJ2-3, with D perhaps being TRBD1 or TRBD2 (5 bases each). This CDR3 has 16 amino acids. The germline V gene has CDR1 SGHAT and CDR2 FQNNGV. Trimming left V 0 bases short and J 0 bases short, with 10 bases between. The CDR3 DNA follows: TGTGCCAGCAGCTTAGACCGGGACGGTAGCACAGATACGCAGTATTTT. It yields the protein CASSLDRDGSTDTQYF.

This clone was seen many times. The chain links TRBV6-1 to TRBJ1-5; D might be TRBD1 (5 bases). This CDR3 is 14 amino acids long. In germline, CDR1 is MNHNS, CDR2 SASEGT. The V end lost 7 bases, the J end lost 9 bases, and 19 bases lay between the germline ends. This CDR3 is CASMEAYGGSPQHF. The DNA of the CDR3 is TGTGCCAGCATGGAGGCTTACGGGGGGTCGCCCCAGCATTTT.

CDR3 in DNA: TGTGCTGGGCTCGGGGGCCGTGACCAAGAGACCCAGTACTTC. Translated: CAGLGGRDQETQYF. The chain is built from TRBV12-5 and TRBJ2-5, with D perhaps assigned TRBD1 or TRBD2 (6 bases each). The CDR3 is 14 residues long. V gave up 11 bases and J gave up 0 bases, with 16 bases separating them. CDR1 and CDR2 from the germline V gene are LGHNT and FRNRAP.

The rearrangement uses TRBV7-8 and TRBJ1-5; perhaps TRBD1 as D (6 bases). The germline CDR1 and CDR2 sequences are SGHVS and FQNEAQ. Deletions cut 8 bases from V and 6 bases from J, with 14 bases between. The CDR3 contains 13 residues. The CDR3 DNA reads as TGTGCCAGCTCGGGGGCGGGGGCTCAGCCCCAGCATTTT. Translation: CASSGAGAQPQHF.

This clone was seen repeatedly, ten times or more. CDR3 sequence: CASSFGGGATNEKLFF. The CDR3 DNA reads as TGTGCCAGTAGTTTCGGAGGGGGGGCAACTAATGAAAAACTGTTTTTT. The chain joins TRBV19 to TRBJ1-4; D is possibly TRBD1 (6 bases). Germline V gene data show CDR1 as LNHDA and CDR2 as SQIVND (reference sequence). The CDR3 runs 16 residues. V lost 5 bases and J lost 0, with 13 bases in between.

This clone was counted ten times or more. The chain links TRBV29-1 to TRBJ1-2, with 9 bases fitting TRBD1. Germline CDR1 and CDR2: SQVTM and ANQGSEA. This CDR3 region has 13 residues. After removal of 7 bases from V and 7 bases from J, the junction contained 10 bases not matched to a gene. The CDR3 nucleotides are TGCAGCGCCTCCGGACAGGGGTTGAGTGGCTACACCTTC. This codes for CSASGQGLSGYTF.

The chain carries TRBV30 and TRBJ1-6, with D perhaps matching TRBD1 (6 bases). The ends were cut back, 5 bases at V and 9 bases at J, with 17 bases in the middle. Per germline, CDR1 GTSNPN and CDR2 SVGIG (reference sequence). The CDR3 is 14 residues long. The CDR3: CAWQRGVIGSPLHF. Here the CDR3 DNA reads TGTGCCTGGCAAAGGGGGGTCATCGGTTCACCCCTCCACTTT.

Note on this clone: This may come from a read error, since a much larger clone is one base off. The V call is TRBV11-2, the J call TRBJ2-1, with D perhaps matching TRBD1 or TRBD2 (5 bases each). Trimming removed 4 bases from V and 8 bases from J, with 21 bases in between. Germline V lookup: CDR1 SGHAT, CDR2 FQNNGV. CDR3 size: 16 residues. The CDR3 DNA sequence: TGTGCCAGCAGCTCCTATGGGGGTTACATGGGATATGAGCAGTTCTTC. This translates into CASSSYGGYMGYEQFF. The full variable domain, rest sourced from reference TRBV11-2 and TRBJ2-1, is EAGVAQSPRYKIIEKRQSVAFWCNPISGHATLYWYQQILGQGPKLLIQFQNNGVVDDSQLPKDRFSAERLKGVDSTLKIQPAKLEDSAVYLCASSSYGGYMGYEQFFGPGTRLTVL.